This T cell receptor (beta chain) was observed in a study of OX40 agonist ivuxolimab in advanced cancers. Study in general: A mean age of 60 years, range about 20 to 79, was recorded, and approximately 79% were male.

Sequencing used immunoSEQ multiplex PCR; TCRdb keeps in-frame clones, though not all of them. The sample carries 15,000 to 20,000 clones, 70% to 85% recorded once. The germline V gene has CDR1 SGDLS and CDR2 YYNGEE. The CDR3 runs to 15 residues. V was pared by 0 bases and J by 0 bases, with 7 bases between. The sequencing here drew on CD4+ or CD8+ T cells sorted from blood, taken in a trial of the OX40 agonist ivuxolimab. J is TRBJ2-1 and V is TRBV9, with a tentative D call TRBD2 (5 bases). The sequence was obtained from an adult with an advanced solid tumor such as melanoma, head and neck, liver or kidney cancer. The chain's CDR3 is CASSVAGDSYNEQFF. CDR3 bases: TGTGCCAGCAGCGTAGCCGGGGACTCCTACAATGAGCAGTTCTTC.